Each of the 2 T cell receptor beta chains below was sequenced from the same sample in a study of blood T cell repertoires in COVID-19. The protocol was immunoSEQ multiplex PCR, while the TCRdb copy is restricted to in-frame clones and leaves out a portion. Among 65,000 to 85,000 clones, about nine tenths were seen once, and the ten largest hold roughly 10%. The sequenced sample was peripheral blood. All receptors come from a woman under 30 with acute or convalescent COVID-19.

The rearrangement joins TRBV29-1 to TRBJ1-5, with 8 bases identical to TRBD1. V was clipped by 6 bases and J by 5 bases; unmatched bases: 6. This CDR3 is 13 amino acids long. Germline CDR1 and CDR2: SQVTM and ANQGSEA. CDR3 in amino acids: CSVAGTGDQPQHF. The CDR3 DNA reads TGCAGCGTCGCCGGGACAGGAGATCAGCCCCAGCATTTT.

This clone was recorded only once. The rearrangement joins TRBV2 to TRBJ2-7, with TRBD2 as a possible D gene (6 bases). Trimming pared 2 bases from V and 1 base from J, leaving 15 bases between. From germline, CDR1 is SNHLY and CDR2 FYNNEI. This CDR3 comprises 16 residues. In DNA, the CDR3 is TGTGCCAGCAGTGAATTGGCGGGGCCGGAATCCTACGAGCAGTACTTC. As protein: CASSELAGPESYEQYF.